The 13 T cell receptor beta chains below all came from one sample that was sequenced in a study of T-cell memory formation after mild COVID-19. TCRdb processed the 5' RACE reads anew with MiXCR; each CDR3 protein has one entry. This sample has roughly 190,000 distinct CDR3 sequences; around 16% occur once, and the top ten carry 2.4%. The specimen sequenced was PBMCs or a T cell subset sorted from them (not recorded which). The receptor source for this set is an adult woman who had mild COVID-19 (a few samples of this study predate the infection). Cell type and time point are not known.

In this sample, this clonotype turned up a few times. This chain joins TRBV7-2 and TRBJ2-2, with 7 bases aligning to TRBD2. The ends lost 2 bases at V and 5 bases at J; junction bases unmatched: 8. The germline V gene has CDR1 SGHTA and CDR2 FQGNSA. This CDR3 spans 16 amino acids. For the CDR3, the DNA is TGTGCCAGCAGCTTATTTCTAGCGGACCTAACCGGGGAGCTGTTTTTT. Protein: CASSLFLADLTGELFF.

This clonotype was seen repeatedly, ten times or more. The gene calls are TRBV4-1 and TRBJ2-1; TRBD2 aligns across 8 bases. The germline V gene encodes CDR1 MGHRA and CDR2 YSYEKL. V lost 0 bases, J lost 8 bases, and 12 bases stayed unmatched. This CDR3 region has 17 residues. This chain's CDR3 is CASSQEKGLAGSYEQFF. DNA of the CDR3: TGCGCCAGCAGCCAAGAGAAGGGGCTAGCGGGTTCCTATGAGCAGTTCTTC.

The chain couples TRBV5-1 to TRBJ2-1; 8 nucleotides agree with TRBD2. There are 15 residues in the CDR3. Germline V CDR1 and CDR2: SGHRS, YFSETQ. With 5 bases clipped from V and 5 bases from J, the junction kept 9 bases outside the gene matches. The CDR3 reads CASRRTGGLNNEQFF. The CDR3, as DNA: TGCGCCAGCAGACGGACGGGGGGGCTGAACAATGAGCAGTTCTTC.

The chain couples TRBV12-3 or TRBV12-4 to TRBJ1-3; the D is unclear. The CDR3 runs to 14 residues. Deletions cut 1 base from V and 6 bases from J, with 10 bases between. This chain's CDR3 is CASSLVGFANTIYF. As DNA, the CDR3 is TGTGCCAGCAGTTTAGTAGGGTTCGCAAACACCATATATTTT.

The genes are TRBV4-1 and TRBJ2-5; 11 bases agree with TRBD1. The CDR3 loop spans 16 amino acids. Trimming removed 5 bases from V and 4 bases from J; junction bases left unmatched: 9. Germline V lookup: CDR1 MGHRA, CDR2 YSYEKL. The CDR3 reads CASSGAGTGGRETQYF. In DNA, the CDR3 is TGCGCCAGCAGCGGGGCCGGGACAGGGGGAAGAGAGACCCAGTACTTC.

This clonotype occurred a few times. The J gene is TRBJ2-7, the V gene TRBV2, with 7 bases lining up with TRBD2. Germline CDR1 SNHLY, CDR2 FYNNEI. With V trimmed by 6 bases and J by 5 bases, 10 bases remained unmatched. The CDR3 is made up of 14 amino acids. As DNA, the CDR3 is TGTGCCAGCAGCCTCCTCCGGGAGGCGAACGAGCAGTACTTC. It encodes CASSLLREANEQYF.

The chain has TRBV5-1 and TRBJ1-6; 7 bases are a match to TRBD1. The CDR3 contains 16 residues. CDR1 and CDR2 from the germline V gene are SGHRS and YFSETQ. J lost 9 bases, V lost 3 bases, and 12 bases had no gene match. CDR3 bases: TGCGCCAGCAGCTATGGGACAGCTACAGTGGGTTCACCCCTCCACTTT. Translating it yields CASSYGTATVGSPLHF.

The gene calls are TRBV30 and TRBJ1-1; D gene uncertain. Germline V lookup: CDR1 GTSNPN, CDR2 SVGIG (reference sequence). This CDR3 spans 16 amino acids. V lost 2 bases, J lost 0 bases, and 16 bases lay in between. The CDR3 sequence: CAWSPTYGVMNTEAFF. As DNA, the CDR3 is TGTGCCTGGAGTCCTACCTATGGAGTCATGAACACTGAAGCTTTCTTT.

This clonotype came up many times. The J gene is TRBJ2-7, the V gene TRBV3-1; 8 bases line up with TRBD1. This CDR3 is built from 13 residues. Germline V CDR1 and CDR2: LGHDT, YNNKEL (reference sequence). Unmatched junction bases numbered 1, after V lost 1 base and J lost 5 bases. CDR3 in amino acids: CASSQGTGNEQYF. The CDR3 DNA sequence: TGTGCCAGCAGCCAAGGGACAGGGAACGAGCAGTACTTC.

The gene calls are TRBV2 and TRBJ2-7, with D tentatively TRBD1 (5 bases). CDR3 length equals 15 residues. Trimming took 2 bases from V and 0 from J, leaving 11 bases between them. Looked up from germline, CDR1 is SNHLY and CDR2 is FYNNEI. CDR3 nucleotides: TGTGCCAGCAGTGAATCAGGGCTCATCTCCTACGAGCAGTACTTC. Amino acids: CASSESGLISYEQYF.

In this sample, this clonotype turned up a few times. V usage is TRBV7-3 and J usage is TRBJ2-1, with unresolved D. Trimming took off 2 bases at V and 5 bases at J, with 7 bases between the two ends. The CDR3 sequence is 13 residues long. Germline V gives CDR1 SGHTA, CDR2 FQGTGA. The CDR3 coding sequence is TGTGCCAGCAGCTTATTAGAACACAATGAGCAGTTCTTC. This gives the protein CASSLLEHNEQFF.

The chain carries TRBV7-9 and TRBJ2-1, with D perhaps TRBD1 or TRBD2 (5 bases each). CDR1 is SEHNR and CDR2 is FQNEAQ in the germline V gene (reference sequence). The CDR3 runs 13 residues. The V gene lost 6 bases and the J gene lost 8 bases, with 14 bases spanning the gap. This CDR3 is CASRASGTDEQFF. The CDR3 DNA sequence: TGTGCCAGCAGGGCATCCGGGACGGATGAGCAGTTCTTC. Full variable domain (remainder filled in from reference TRBV7-9 and TRBJ2-1): DTGVSQNPRHKITKRGQNVTFRCDPISEHNRLYWYRQTLGQGPEFLTYFQNEAQLEKSRLLSDRFSAERPKGSFSTLEIQRTEQGDSAMYLCASRASGTDEQFFGPGTRLTVL.

This clonotype was found a few times. The genes are TRBV6-2 or TRBV6-3 and TRBJ2-5; D might be TRBD2 (5 bases). CDR1 and CDR2 from the germline V gene are MNHEY and SVGEGT. This CDR3 contains 13 residues. Trimming left V 8 bases short and J 7 bases short, with 17 bases between. The CDR3 nucleotides are TGTGCCAGCGGGGTCTTTTGGCGGGCGACCCAGTACTTC. This encodes CASGVFWRATQYF.